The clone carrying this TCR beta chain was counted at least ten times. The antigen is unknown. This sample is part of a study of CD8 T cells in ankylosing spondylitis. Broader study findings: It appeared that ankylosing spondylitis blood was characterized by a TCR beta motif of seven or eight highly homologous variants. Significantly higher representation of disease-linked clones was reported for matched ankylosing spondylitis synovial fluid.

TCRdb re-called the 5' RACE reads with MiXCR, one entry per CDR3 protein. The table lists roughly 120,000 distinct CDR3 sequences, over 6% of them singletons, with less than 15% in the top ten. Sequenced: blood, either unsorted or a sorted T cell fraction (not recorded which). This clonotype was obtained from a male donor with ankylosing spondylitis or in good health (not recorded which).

The CDR3 sequence: CSVEGRLTVEQFF. The CDR3 DNA reads TGCAGCGTTGAGGGTAGATTGACAGTTGAGCAGTTCTTC. The rearrangement links TRBV29-1 to TRBJ2-1; possibly TRBD1 for D (5 bases). The CDR3 length is 13 residues. Germline CDR1 SQVTM, CDR2 ANQGSEA. Between the trimmed V and J ends, which lost 3 bases and 9 bases, there was a span of 15 bases.